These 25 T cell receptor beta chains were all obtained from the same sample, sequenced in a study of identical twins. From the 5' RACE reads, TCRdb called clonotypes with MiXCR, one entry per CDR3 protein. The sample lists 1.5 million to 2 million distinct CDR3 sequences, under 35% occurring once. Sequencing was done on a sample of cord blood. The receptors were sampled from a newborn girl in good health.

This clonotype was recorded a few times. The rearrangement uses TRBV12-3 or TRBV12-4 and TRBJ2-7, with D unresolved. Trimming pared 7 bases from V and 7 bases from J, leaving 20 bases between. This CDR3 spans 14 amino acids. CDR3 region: CASTSGPNLGEQYF. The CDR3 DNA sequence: TGTGCCAGCACCTCCGGACCGAATTTGGGGGAGCAGTACTTC.

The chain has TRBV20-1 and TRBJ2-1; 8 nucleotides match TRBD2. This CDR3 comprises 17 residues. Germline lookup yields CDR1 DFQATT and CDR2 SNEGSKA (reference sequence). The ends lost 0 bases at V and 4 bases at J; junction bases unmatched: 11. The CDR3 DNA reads TGCAGTGCTAGAGATCGAGGGGATGGACTAGCATACAATGAGCAGTTCTTC. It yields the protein CSARDRGDGLAYNEQFF.

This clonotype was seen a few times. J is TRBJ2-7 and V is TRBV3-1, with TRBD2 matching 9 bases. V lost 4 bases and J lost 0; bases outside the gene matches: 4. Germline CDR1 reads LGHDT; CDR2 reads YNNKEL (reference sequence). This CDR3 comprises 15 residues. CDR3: CASSPPSGISYEQYF. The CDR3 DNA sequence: TGTGCCAGCAGCCCTCCTAGCGGGATCTCCTACGAGCAGTACTTC.

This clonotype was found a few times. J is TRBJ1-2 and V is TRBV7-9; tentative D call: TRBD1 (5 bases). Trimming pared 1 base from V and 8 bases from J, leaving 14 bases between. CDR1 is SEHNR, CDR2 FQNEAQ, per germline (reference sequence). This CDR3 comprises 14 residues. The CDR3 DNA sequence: TGTGCCAGCAGCTTAGATGGGGCTTCATGGGGCTACACCTTC. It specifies CASSLDGASWGYTF.

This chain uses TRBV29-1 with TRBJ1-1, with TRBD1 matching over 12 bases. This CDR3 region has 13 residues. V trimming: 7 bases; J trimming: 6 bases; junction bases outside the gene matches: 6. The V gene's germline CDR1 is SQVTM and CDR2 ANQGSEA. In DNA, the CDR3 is TGCAGCGCCAGGGACAGGGGGCCTTCTGAAGCTTTCTTT. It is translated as CSARDRGPSEAFF.

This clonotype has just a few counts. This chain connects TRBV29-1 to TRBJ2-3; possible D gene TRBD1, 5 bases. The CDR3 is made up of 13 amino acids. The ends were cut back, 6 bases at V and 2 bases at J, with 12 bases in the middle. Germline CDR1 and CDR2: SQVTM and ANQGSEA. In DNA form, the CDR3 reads TGCAGCGTAATGGGGCCCCTCACAGATACGCAGTATTTT. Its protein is CSVMGPLTDTQYF.

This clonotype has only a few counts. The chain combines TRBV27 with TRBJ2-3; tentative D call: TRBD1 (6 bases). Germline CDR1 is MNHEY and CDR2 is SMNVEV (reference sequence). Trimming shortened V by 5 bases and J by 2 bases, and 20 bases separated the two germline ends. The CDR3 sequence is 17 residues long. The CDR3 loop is CASSPKKHRDHTDTQYF. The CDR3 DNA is TGTGCCAGCAGTCCCAAAAAACACAGGGACCACACAGATACGCAGTATTTT.

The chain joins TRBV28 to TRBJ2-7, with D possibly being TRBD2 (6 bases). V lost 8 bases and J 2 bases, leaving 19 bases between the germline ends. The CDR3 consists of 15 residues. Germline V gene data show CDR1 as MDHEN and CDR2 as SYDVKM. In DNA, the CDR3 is TGTGCCAGCGGGTGGTCGGGAGAGGGGACCTACGAGCAGTACTTC. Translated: CASGWSGEGTYEQYF.

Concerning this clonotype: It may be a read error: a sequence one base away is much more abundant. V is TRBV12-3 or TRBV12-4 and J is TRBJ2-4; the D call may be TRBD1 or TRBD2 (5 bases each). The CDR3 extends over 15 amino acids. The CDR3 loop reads CASSPGTFAKNTQYF. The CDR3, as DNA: TGTGCCAGCAGCCCCGGGACGTTCGCCAAAAACACTCAGTACTTC.

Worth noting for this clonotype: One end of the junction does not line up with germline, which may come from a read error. The CDR3 bases are TGTGCCGGCAGCCAGACAGGGGGGTATGGCTACACCTTC. Its translation: CAGSQTGGYGYTF. This sequence joins TRBV3-1 and TRBJ1-2, with 9 bases that match TRBD1. The CDR3 sequence is 13 residues long. Germline V gene sequence: CDR1 LGHDT, CDR2 YNNKEL (reference sequence).

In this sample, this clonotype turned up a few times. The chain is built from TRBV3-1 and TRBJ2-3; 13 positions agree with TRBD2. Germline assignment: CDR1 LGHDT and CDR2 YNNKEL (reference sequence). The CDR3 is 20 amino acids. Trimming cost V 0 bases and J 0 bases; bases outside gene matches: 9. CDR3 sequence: CASSQDRGTSGTRSTDTQYF. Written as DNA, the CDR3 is TGTGCCAGCAGCCAAGATAGAGGGACTAGCGGGACCAGGAGCACAGATACGCAGTATTTT.

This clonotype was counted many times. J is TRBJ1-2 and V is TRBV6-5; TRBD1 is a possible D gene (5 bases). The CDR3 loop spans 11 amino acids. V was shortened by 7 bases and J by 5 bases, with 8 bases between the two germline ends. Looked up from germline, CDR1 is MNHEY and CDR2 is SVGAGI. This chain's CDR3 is CASIWTYGYTF. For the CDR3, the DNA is TGTGCCAGCATCTGGACATATGGCTACACCTTC.

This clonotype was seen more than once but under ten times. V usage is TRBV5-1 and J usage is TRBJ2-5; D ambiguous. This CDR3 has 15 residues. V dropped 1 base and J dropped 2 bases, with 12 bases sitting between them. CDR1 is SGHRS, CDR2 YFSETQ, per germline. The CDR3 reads CASSLQRLGQETQYF. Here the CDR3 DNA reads TGCGCCAGCAGCTTGCAAAGGTTAGGACAAGAGACCCAGTACTTC.

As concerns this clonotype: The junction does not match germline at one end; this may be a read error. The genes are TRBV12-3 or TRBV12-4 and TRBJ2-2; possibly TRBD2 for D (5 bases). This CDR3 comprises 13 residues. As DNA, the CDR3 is TGTGCCAGCAGCTTAGCGCTACTCGGGGAGCTGTTTTTT. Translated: CASSLALLGELFF.

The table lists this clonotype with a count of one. The CDR3 DNA sequence: TGCAGTGCTAAGAAATGGACAGATAGCAATCAGCCCCAGCATTTT. It encodes CSAKKWTDSNQPQHF. The chain combines TRBV20-1 with TRBJ1-5; D is perhaps TRBD1 (6 bases). CDR3 length equals 15 residues. The germline CDR1 and CDR2 sequences are DFQATT and SNEGSKA (reference sequence). V was pared by 4 bases and J by 0 bases, with 13 bases between.

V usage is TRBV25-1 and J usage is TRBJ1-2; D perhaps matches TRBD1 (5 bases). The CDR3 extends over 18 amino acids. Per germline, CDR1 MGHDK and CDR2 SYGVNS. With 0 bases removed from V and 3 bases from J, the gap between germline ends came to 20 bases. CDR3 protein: CASSEYGGTEIGYYGYTF. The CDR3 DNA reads TGTGCCAGCAGTGAATATGGGGGGACCGAGATCGGATACTATGGCTACACCTTC.

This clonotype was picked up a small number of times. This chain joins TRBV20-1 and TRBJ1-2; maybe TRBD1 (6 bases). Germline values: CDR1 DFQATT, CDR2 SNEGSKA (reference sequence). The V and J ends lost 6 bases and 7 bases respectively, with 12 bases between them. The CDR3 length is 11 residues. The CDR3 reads CSANQGSGYTF. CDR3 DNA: TGCAGTGCCAACCAGGGGTCTGGCTACACCTTC.

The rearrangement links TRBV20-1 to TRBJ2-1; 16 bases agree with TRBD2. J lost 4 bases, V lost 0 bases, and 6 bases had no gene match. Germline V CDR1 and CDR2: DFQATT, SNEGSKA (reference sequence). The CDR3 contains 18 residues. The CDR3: CSAREAGTSGGVYNEQFF. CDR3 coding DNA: TGCAGTGCTAGAGAGGCCGGGACTAGCGGGGGGGTATACAATGAGCAGTTCTTC.

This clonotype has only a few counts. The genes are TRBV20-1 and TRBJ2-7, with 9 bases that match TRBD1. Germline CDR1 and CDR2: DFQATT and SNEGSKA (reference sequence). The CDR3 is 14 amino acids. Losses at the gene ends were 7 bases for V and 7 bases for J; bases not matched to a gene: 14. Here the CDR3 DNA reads TGCAGTGTCCGAAAACCGGGACAGGGAGGGGAGCAGTACTTC. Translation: CSVRKPGQGGEQYF.

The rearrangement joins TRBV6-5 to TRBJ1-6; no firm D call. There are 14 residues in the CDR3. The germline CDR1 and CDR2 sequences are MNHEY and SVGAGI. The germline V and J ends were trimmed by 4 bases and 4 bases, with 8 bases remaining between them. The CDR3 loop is CASSSMAYNSPLHF. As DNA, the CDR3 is TGTGCCAGCAGTTCAATGGCATATAATTCACCCCTCCACTTT.

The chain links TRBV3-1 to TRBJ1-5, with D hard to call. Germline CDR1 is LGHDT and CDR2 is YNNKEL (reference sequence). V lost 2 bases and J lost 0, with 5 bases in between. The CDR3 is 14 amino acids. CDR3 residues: CASSQSYSNQPQHF. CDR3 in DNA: TGTGCCAGCAGCCAATCTTATAGCAATCAGCCCCAGCATTTT.

CDR3 in amino acids: CASSSTKETQYF. The CDR3 nucleotides are TGTGCCAGCAGCTCTACCAAAGAGACCCAGTACTTC. The J gene is TRBJ2-5, the V gene TRBV11-2; D remains unclear. From germline, CDR1 is SGHAT and CDR2 FQNNGV. V gave up 4 bases and J gave up 3 bases, with 6 bases separating them. This CDR3 is 12 amino acids long.

The chain's CDR3 is CASSRTFSYNEQFF. The CDR3, as DNA: TGTGCCAGCAGCCGGACGTTCTCCTACAATGAGCAGTTCTTC. The chain couples TRBV7-9 to TRBJ2-1; the D is unclear. CDR1 and CDR2 (germline): SEHNR, FQNEAQ (reference sequence). The CDR3 runs to 14 residues. V lost 5 bases, J lost 0 bases, and 8 bases lay in between.

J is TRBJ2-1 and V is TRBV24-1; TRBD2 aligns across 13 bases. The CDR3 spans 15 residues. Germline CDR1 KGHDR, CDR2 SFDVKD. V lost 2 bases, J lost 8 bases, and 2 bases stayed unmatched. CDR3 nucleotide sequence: TGTGCCACCAGTGATTGGACTAGCGGGAGAGATGAGCAGTTCTTC. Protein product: CATSDWTSGRDEQFF.

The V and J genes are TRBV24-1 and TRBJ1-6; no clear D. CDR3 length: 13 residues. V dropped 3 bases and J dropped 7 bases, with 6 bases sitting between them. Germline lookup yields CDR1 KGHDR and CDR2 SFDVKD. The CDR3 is CATSDGRNSPLHF. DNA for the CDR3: TGTGCCACCAGTGATGGGAGGAATTCACCCCTCCACTTT.